A single sample gave rise to the 16 T cell receptor beta chains below, sequenced in a study of T cells in Graves' hyperthyroidism and ophthalmopathy. The source material, RNA transcripts, was used to amplify TCR beta CDR3 regions. TCR CDR3 regions were first amplified by RT-PCR with HTBI primers. TCRdb passed the multiplex PCR reads through MiXCR, listing each CDR3 protein once. The sample contains about 640,000 distinct CDR3 sequences, less than 25% of which appear only once. Sequenced: blood. Receptors were obtained from a man aged 25 to 40 with Graves' ophthalmopathy.

This clonotype was seen more than once but under ten times. The genes are TRBV27 and TRBJ1-5; D gene ambiguous. The germline V and J ends were trimmed by 5 bases and 0 bases, with 11 bases remaining between them. Germline V gives CDR1 MNHEY, CDR2 SMNVEV (reference sequence). This CDR3 has 15 residues. The CDR3 DNA is TGTGCCAGCAGTACATCGGACGGTAGCAATCAGCCCCAGCATTTT. Its protein product is CASSTSDGSNQPQHF.

This clonotype has ten or more counts. This chain links TRBV28 with TRBJ1-2; no firm D call. The CDR3 contains 13 residues. Trimming took off 10 bases at V and 5 bases at J, with 17 bases between the two ends. Germline CDR1 and CDR2: MDHEN and SYDVKM. The CDR3 is CATATAARYGYTF. The DNA of the CDR3 is TGTGCCACAGCCACAGCTGCTAGGTATGGCTACACCTTC.

This clonotype came up a few times. The J gene is TRBJ2-2, the V gene TRBV7-8; D gene ambiguous. Looked up from germline, CDR1 is SGHVS and CDR2 is FQNEAQ. This CDR3 contains 13 residues. V dropped 5 bases and J dropped 6 bases, with 10 bases sitting between them. CDR3 coding DNA: TGTGCCAGCAGCCCCCCTCCCCCCGGGGAGCTGTTTTTT. Its translation: CASSPPPPGELFF.

This clonotype was counted many times. The chain combines TRBV12-3 or TRBV12-4 with TRBJ1-2; D perhaps matches TRBD1 (5 bases). The CDR3 loop spans 13 amino acids. Between the trimmed V and J ends, which lost 3 bases and 8 bases, there was a span of 13 bases. The CDR3 loop is CASSLGTGVGYTF. CDR3 nucleotide sequence: TGTGCCAGCAGTTTGGGGACCGGGGTCGGCTACACCTTC.

This clonotype occurred many times. The genes are TRBV28 and TRBJ1-5; D is unresolved. The ends were cut back, 3 bases at V and 4 bases at J, with 10 bases in the middle. The CDR3 has 14 residues. Germline CDR1 MDHEN, CDR2 SYDVKM. The CDR3 region has the DNA TGTGCCAGCAGTTTCTTAAGGGCAAATCAGCCCCAGCATTTT. Translating it yields CASSFLRANQPQHF.

This clonotype was found a few times. This chain links TRBV11-3 with TRBJ2-7; perhaps TRBD1 as D (5 bases). V was pared by 1 base and J by 5 bases, with 15 bases between. From germline, CDR1 is SGHNT and CDR2 YENEEA. The CDR3 covers 15 residues. The CDR3 sequence: CASSLGGGREHEQYF. CDR3 coding DNA: TGTGCCAGCAGCTTAGGAGGCGGCAGGGAACACGAGCAGTACTTC.

This clonotype was seen a handful of times. J is TRBJ1-3 and V is TRBV25-1, with 7 bases identical to TRBD1. The CDR3 totals 14 residues. J gave up 0 bases and V 6 bases, and 2 bases lay outside the gene matches. Germline V gene sequence: CDR1 MGHDK, CDR2 SYGVNS. For the CDR3, the DNA is TGTGCCAGCAGGGCAGGGGGCTCTGGAAACACCATATATTTT. Its protein product is CASRAGGSGNTIYF.

V gene TRBV28 combines with J gene TRBJ2-7; D not certain. V lost 3 bases, J lost 7 bases, and 13 bases lay in between. This CDR3 region has 13 residues. Germline V gene lookup returns CDR1 MDHEN and CDR2 SYDVKM. DNA of the CDR3: TGTGCCAGCAGTTTTCGAGCAGGTTGGGAGCAGTACTTC. Translated: CASSFRAGWEQYF. Together with reference TRBV28 and TRBJ2-7, the CDR3 gives the full variable domain: DVKVTQSSRYLVKRTGEKVFLECVQDMDHENMFWYRQDPGLGLRLIYFSYDVKMKEKGDIPEGYSVSREKKERFSLILESASTNQTSMYLCASSFRAGWEQYFGPGTRLTVT.

This clonotype was found a few times. The J gene is TRBJ1-1, the V gene TRBV20-1, with D maybe TRBD1 (5 bases). CDR1 and CDR2 from the germline V gene are DFQATT and SNEGSKA (reference sequence). V lost 0 bases and J 4 bases, leaving 12 bases between the germline ends. The CDR3 length is 14 residues. The CDR3 loop reads CSARDWDEGTEAFF. CDR3 in DNA: TGCAGTGCTAGAGATTGGGACGAGGGCACTGAAGCTTTCTTT.

This clonotype was seen more than once but under ten times. This chain links TRBV24-1 with TRBJ2-1; 12 nucleotides match TRBD2. Looked up from germline, CDR1 is KGHDR and CDR2 is SFDVKD. This CDR3 region has 13 residues. J lost 9 bases, V lost 10 bases, and 6 bases had no gene match. CDR3 DNA sequence: TGTGCCACAGAGACTAGCGGGAGCCGTGAGCAGTTCTTC. Amino acid sequence: CATETSGSREQFF.

The chain uses TRBV7-8 and TRBJ1-5; D perhaps matches TRBD1 (5 bases). V was shortened by 0 bases and J by 5 bases, with 8 bases between the two germline ends. Per germline, CDR1 SGHVS and CDR2 FQNEAQ. CDR3 length equals 14 residues. This CDR3 is CASSLAGGYQPQHF. The CDR3 DNA follows: TGTGCCAGCAGCTTAGCCGGGGGGTATCAGCCCCAGCATTTT.

A few counts support this clonotype. The CDR3 sequence is CASSRTSGRVPYEQYF. CDR3 bases: TGTGCCAGCAGCCGTACAAGCGGGAGGGTACCCTACGAGCAGTACTTC. V and J are TRBV3-1 and TRBJ2-7; 10 nucleotides match TRBD2. CDR3 length: 16 residues. With 4 bases clipped from V and 2 bases from J, the junction kept 8 bases outside the gene matches. The germline V gene has CDR1 LGHDT and CDR2 YNNKEL (reference sequence).

This chain joins TRBV27 and TRBJ2-2; TRBD2 is a possible D gene (5 bases). Germline CDR1 reads MNHEY; CDR2 reads SMNVEV (reference sequence). The V gene lost 5 bases and the J gene lost 3 bases, with 13 bases spanning the gap. The CDR3 has 15 residues. CDR3 protein: CASSIHQADTGELFF. The CDR3 bases are TGTGCCAGCAGTATACACCAAGCGGACACCGGGGAGCTGTTTTTT.

The chain combines TRBV11-2 with TRBJ2-2; D may be TRBD2 (5 bases). CDR3 length: 14 amino acids. Germline values: CDR1 SGHAT, CDR2 FQNNGV. V was cut by 1 base and J by 6 bases, with 9 bases left in between. The CDR3 DNA reads as TGTGCCAGCAGCTTAGGAGGGCGTTCCGGGGAGCTGTTTTTT. This codes for CASSLGGRSGELFF.

This clonotype has ten or more counts. The rearrangement joins TRBV29-1 to TRBJ2-7; 9 bases agree with TRBD2. CDR1 is SQVTM and CDR2 is ANQGSEA in the germline V gene. The J segment lost 6 bases and the V segment lost 4 bases, leaving 4 bases of the junction unmatched. The CDR3 loop spans 12 amino acids. As DNA, the CDR3 is TGCAGCGTTGGTAGCGGGAGTAGCGAGCAGTACTTC. Translating gives CSVGSGSSEQYF.

The chain combines TRBV15 with TRBJ2-7; the D gene is possibly TRBD2 (5 bases). The CDR3 totals 15 residues. Germline CDR1 reads LNHNV; CDR2 reads YYDKDF (reference sequence). V was shortened by 1 base and J by 4 bases, with 14 bases between the two germline ends. The CDR3 reads CATSRGTSARYEQYF. In nucleotides, the CDR3 is TGTGCCACCAGCAGAGGAACTAGTGCAAGGTACGAGCAGTACTTC.